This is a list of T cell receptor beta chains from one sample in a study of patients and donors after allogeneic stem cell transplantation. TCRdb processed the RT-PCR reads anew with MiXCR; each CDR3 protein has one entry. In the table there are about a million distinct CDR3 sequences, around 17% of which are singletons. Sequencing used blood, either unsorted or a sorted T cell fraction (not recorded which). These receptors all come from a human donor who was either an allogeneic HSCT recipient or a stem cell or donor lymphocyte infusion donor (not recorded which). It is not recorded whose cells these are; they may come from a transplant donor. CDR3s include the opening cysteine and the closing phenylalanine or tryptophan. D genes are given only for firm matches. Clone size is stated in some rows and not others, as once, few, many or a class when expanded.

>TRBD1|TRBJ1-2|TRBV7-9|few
CASSPRGGGGYTF
TGTGCCAGCAGCCCCAGAGGGGGCGGTGGCTACACCTTC
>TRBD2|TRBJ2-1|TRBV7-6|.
CASSYRTSGRLNEQFF
TGTGCCAGCAGCTACCGGACTAGCGGGAGGCTCAATGAGCAGTTCTTC
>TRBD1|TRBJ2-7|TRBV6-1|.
CASSAGQGRGYEQYF
TGTGCCAGCAGTGCAGGACAGGGCCGGGGTTACGAGCAGTACTTC
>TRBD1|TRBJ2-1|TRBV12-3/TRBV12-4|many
CASSLDQGAYNEQFF
TGTGCCAGCAGCCTTGACCAGGGGGCCTACAATGAGCAGTTCTTC
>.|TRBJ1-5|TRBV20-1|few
CSVIGPKSNQPQHF
TGCAGTGTTATAGGGCCAAAAAGCAATCAGCCCCAGCATTTT
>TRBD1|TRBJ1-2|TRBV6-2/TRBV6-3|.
CASTRDRGGYTF
TGTGCCAGCACCCGGGACAGAGGAGGCTACACCTTC
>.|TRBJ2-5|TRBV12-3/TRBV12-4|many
CASSLGAGETQYF
TGTGCCAGCAGTTTAGGGGCTGGAGAGACCCAGTACTTC
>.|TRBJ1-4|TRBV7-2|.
CASSIRALSEKLFF
TGTGCCAGCAGTATTAGGGCCCTCTCGGAAAAACTGTTTTTT
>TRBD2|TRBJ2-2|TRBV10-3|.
CAISGTSGALRPGELFF
TGTGCCATCTCTGGGACTAGCGGGGCCCTCCGGCCCGGGGAGCTGTTTTTT
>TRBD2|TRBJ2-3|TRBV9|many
CASSVGTGGSTDTQYF
TGTGCCAGCAGCGTAGGTACGGGAGGGAGCACAGATACGCAGTATTTT
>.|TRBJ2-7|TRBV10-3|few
CAISVGGSYEQYF
TGTGCCATCAGTGTTGGGGGGTCCTACGAGCAGTACTTC
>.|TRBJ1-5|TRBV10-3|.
CAISESRQSNQPQHF
TGTGCCATCAGTGAGTCGCGACAGAGCAATCAGCCCCAGCATTTT
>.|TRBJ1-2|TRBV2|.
CASSASGFEGYTF
TGTGCCAGCAGTGCGTCGGGGTTTGAGGGCTACACCTTC
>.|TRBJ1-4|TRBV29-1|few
CSVGSRMREKLFF
TGCAGCGTTGGGAGCCGTATGCGGGAAAAACTGTTTTTT
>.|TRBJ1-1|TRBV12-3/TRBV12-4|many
CASSLHSSEAFF
TGTGCCAGCAGTTTACACTCCTCTGAAGCTTTCTTT
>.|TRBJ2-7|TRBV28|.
CASSPRWDMEYF
TGTGCCAGCAGTCCCAGGTGGGATATGGAGTACTTC
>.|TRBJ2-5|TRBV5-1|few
CASKETQYF
TGCGCCAGCAAAGAGACCCAGTACTTC
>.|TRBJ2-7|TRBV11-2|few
CASSSPSNEQYF
TGTGCCAGCAGCTCGCCCTCTAACGAGCAGTACTTC
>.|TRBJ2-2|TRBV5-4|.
CASSLNVGGGRNTGELFF
TGTGCCAGCAGCTTGAATGTGGGCGGGGGCCGAAACACCGGGGAGCTGTTTTTT
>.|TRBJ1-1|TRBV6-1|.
CASSQLGATEAFF
TGTGCCAGCAGCCAATTGGGGGCTACTGAAGCTTTCTTT
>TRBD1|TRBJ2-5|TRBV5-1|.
CASSLEEGAWETQYF
TGCGCCAGCAGCTTGGAAGAGGGGGCTTGGGAGACCCAGTACTTC
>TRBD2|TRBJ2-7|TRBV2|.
CASSPLADYEQYF
TGTGCCAGCAGTCCACTAGCGGACTACGAGCAGTACTTC
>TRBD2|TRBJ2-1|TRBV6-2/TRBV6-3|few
CASRDSSGRARNEQFF
TGTGCCAGCAGGGACTCTAGCGGGAGGGCCCGCAATGAGCAGTTCTTC
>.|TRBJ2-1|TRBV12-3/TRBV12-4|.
CASSLAPGKNSYNEQFF
TGTGCCAGCAGTTTAGCGCCGGGGAAGAACTCCTACAATGAGCAGTTCTTC
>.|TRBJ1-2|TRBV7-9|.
CASSHPPVLFYGYTF
TGTGCCAGCAGCCATCCCCCAGTCCTGTTCTACGGCTACACCTTC
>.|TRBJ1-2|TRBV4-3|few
CASSQDLGKASNYGYTF
TGCGCCAGCAGCCAAGATCTAGGAAAGGCTTCTAACTATGGCTACACCTTC
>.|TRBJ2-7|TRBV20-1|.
CSASQGPWAYEQYF
TGCAGTGCTAGTCAGGGCCCTTGGGCCTACGAGCAGTACTTC
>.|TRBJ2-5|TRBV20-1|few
CSAFPRGETQYF
TGCAGTGCTTTCCCCCGGGGAGAGACCCAGTACTTC
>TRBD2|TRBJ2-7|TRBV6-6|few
CASSPGGYKYF
TGTGCCAGCAGTCCCGGGGGGTACAAGTACTTC
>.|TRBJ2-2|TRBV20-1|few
CSADHYTGELFF
TGCAGTGCTGACCATTACACCGGGGAGCTGTTTTTT